The 10 T cell receptor beta chains listed next were all sequenced from one sample in a study of neurological immune-mediated disorders. Using its own MiXCR run on the 5' RACE reads, TCRdb lists one record per CDR3 protein. The sample shows more than 95,000 distinct CDR3 sequences, 11% of them seen only once. Noted time point: longitudinal time-point 3. The material sequenced was PBMCs. The receptor set was obtained from a female donor with HTLV-1-associated myelopathy (HAM/TSP).

In regard to this clonotype: This may be a read error, as it is one base from a much larger clone. This chain connects TRBV6-5 to TRBJ2-7; D not resolved. Germline CDR1 MNHEY, CDR2 SVGAGI. This CDR3 contains 11 residues. The CDR3, as DNA: TGTGCCAGCAGGCGATTGTACGATCAGTACTTC. It specifies CASRRLYDQYF.

This clonotype was counted at least ten times. The chain employs TRBV27 and TRBJ2-3; D is ambiguous. Looked up from germline, CDR1 is MNHEY and CDR2 is SMNVEV (reference sequence). The CDR3 totals 16 residues. V lost 6 bases to trimming and J lost 2 bases, with 18 bases between them. The CDR3 protein is CASSILTPDYTDTQYF. The CDR3 DNA follows: TGTGCCAGCAGCATACTCACCCCGGATTACACAGATACGCAGTATTTT.

This clonotype has a count of ten or more. V and J are TRBV4-1 and TRBJ2-7; possible D gene TRBD2, 5 bases. CDR1 MGHRA and CDR2 YSYEKL come from the germline V gene. This CDR3 is built from 15 residues. The germline V and J ends were trimmed by 0 bases and 7 bases, with 16 bases remaining between them. Written as DNA, the CDR3 is TGCGCCAGCAGCCAAGAATGGAGGCCCCTGGGGGAGCAGTACTTC. Residues: CASSQEWRPLGEQYF.

At least ten counts were recorded for this clonotype. CDR3 loop: CSARDWAMRPYEQYF. CDR3 bases: TGCAGTGCTAGAGATTGGGCTATGCGGCCCTACGAGCAGTACTTC. The gene calls are TRBV20-1 and TRBJ2-7, with no clear D. V was pared by 0 bases and J by 2 bases, with 14 bases between. This CDR3 is built from 15 residues. CDR1 and CDR2 from the germline V gene are DFQATT and SNEGSKA (reference sequence).

This clonotype has at least ten counts. Compared with germline, one end of the junction differs, possibly owing to a read error. The chain recombines TRBV15 with TRBJ1-1, with D possibly TRBD1 on 5 matching bases. The germline V gene has CDR1 LNHNV and CDR2 YYDKDF (reference sequence). The CDR3 consists of 15 residues. CDR3: CATSRDRRVKTEAFF. The DNA of the CDR3 is TGTGCCACCAGCAGAGATCGCAGGGTGAAAACTGAAGCTTTCTTT.

This clonotype came up many times. The V and J genes are TRBV20-1 and TRBJ2-1; 8 bases line up with TRBD2. V shed 5 bases, J shed 10 bases, and the junction held 16 bases outside the gene matches. CDR3 length equals 15 residues. CDR1 and CDR2 (germline): DFQATT, SNEGSKA (reference sequence). The CDR3 DNA is TGCAGTGCTCAGCTTACCGGGACCCCGGGGGGGGAGCAGTTCTTC. Translating it yields CSAQLTGTPGGEQFF.

In this sample, this clonotype turned up many times. J is TRBJ2-3 and V is TRBV12-3 or TRBV12-4; D not resolved. CDR3 size: 14 residues. V dropped 3 bases and J dropped 6 bases, with 13 bases sitting between them. Here the CDR3 DNA reads TGTGCCAGCAGTTTGAGTCCTAGGTTGGATACGCAGTATTTT. This codes for CASSLSPRLDTQYF.

This clonotype was counted a few times. This rearrangement joins TRBV5-6 to TRBJ2-1; D might be TRBD2 (6 bases). V lost 4 bases and J 3 bases, leaving 11 bases between the germline ends. The CDR3 consists of 14 residues. Germline loops: CDR1 SGHDT, CDR2 YYEEEE. The CDR3 here is CASSIRGNYNEQFF. The CDR3 bases are TGTGCCAGCAGCATCCGGGGGAACTACAATGAGCAGTTCTTC.

Points on this clonotype: With a much larger clone just one base away, this may be a read error. No conserved phenylalanine or tryptophan is present at the end of the CDR3, so a read error is the likely explanation. V is TRBV20-1 and J is TRBJ2-6; 8 bases match TRBD2. CDR3 size: 15 residues. V shed 2 bases, J shed 0 bases, and the junction held 0 bases outside the gene matches. The germline gives CDR1 DFQATT, CDR2 SNEGSKA (reference sequence). The CDR3 bases are TGCAGTGCTAGAAGCGGGAGCTCTGGGGCCAACGTCCTGACTTTA. This sequence encodes CSARSGSSGANVLTL.

The sample holds many counts of this clonotype. The V gene is TRBV28, the J gene TRBJ1-3; D is possibly TRBD1 (5 bases). There are 14 residues in the CDR3. In germline, CDR1 is MDHEN, CDR2 SYDVKM. Between the trimmed V and J ends, which lost 4 bases and 4 bases, there was a span of 11 bases. CDR3 sequence reads: CASSYGGSGNTIYF. The DNA of the CDR3 is TGTGCCAGCAGTTACGGGGGATCAGGAAACACCATATATTTT.